This T cell receptor beta chain came from a study of T cell changes during pregnancy in multiple sclerosis. The CDR3 runs 13 residues. CDR1 and CDR2 (germline): SNHLY, FYNNEI. The V segment lost 6 bases and the J segment 4 bases; nucleotides outside the gene matches: 5. TCRdb's copy holds only in-frame clones and misses some; the assay was immunoSEQ multiplex PCR. The sample holds 30,000 to 40,000 clones; about 90% are singletons and the top ten take roughly 2.8%. The sequence was obtained from a female donor in good health, enrolled as a control in a pregnancy study. The specimen was CD4+ T cells from peripheral blood mononuclear cells, collected in the third trimester of pregnancy. The rearrangement uses TRBV2 and TRBJ1-1, with TRBD1 matching 7 bases. CDR3: CASRIDRATEAFF. The CDR3 DNA reads TGTGCCAGCAGAATCGACAGGGCCACTGAAGCTTTCTTT.